One and the same sample provided the 25 T cell receptor beta chains below, sequenced in a study of beta chain features in type 1 diabetes. General observations from the study: In every one of the four CD4+ subsets, TCRB CDR3s were moderately but significantly shorter in Type 1 diabetes patients.

The antigens these receptors bind are not known. The isolated RNA, all of it, was reverse transcribed, so expressed TCRB transcripts were what got sequenced. Assay: immunoSEQ multiplex PCR; the TCRdb copy retains only in-frame clones and omits some. The sample gives fewer than 200,000 clones, 10% to 13% of which show up once; roughly 0.45% is in the top ten. The sequenced sample consisted of central memory CD4+ T cells from blood. These receptors all stem from a man younger than 45 with type 1 diabetes.

The chain combines TRBV19 with TRBJ2-2; TRBD1 aligns across 9 bases. Germline V gene data show CDR1 as LNHDA and CDR2 as SQIVND (reference sequence). The trim removed 3 bases at V and 1 base at J, leaving 3 bases unmatched. The CDR3 has 16 residues. As DNA, the CDR3 is TGTGCCAGTAGTATCCTGGGACAGGGGAACACCGGGGAGCTGTTTTTT. Amino acid sequence: CASSILGQGNTGELFF.

The CDR3 protein is CASSLARGQGSNIQYF. Written as DNA, the CDR3 is TGTGCCAGCAGCTTAGCGAGAGGACAGGGGTCAAACATTCAGTACTTC. The chain employs TRBV7-6 and TRBJ2-4; 9 bases agree with TRBD1. V lost 0 bases to trimming and J lost 6 bases; unmatched junction nucleotides: 6. Per the germline V gene, CDR1 is SGHVS and CDR2 is FNYEAQ. The CDR3 is made up of 16 amino acids.

V is TRBV28 and J is TRBJ1-1; D not certain. V lost 3 bases and J 0 bases, leaving 5 bases between the germline ends. Germline V gene data show CDR1 as MDHEN and CDR2 as SYDVKM. The CDR3 has 13 amino acids. Here the CDR3 DNA reads TGTGCCAGCAGTTTCAGGATGAACACTGAAGCTTTCTTT. It yields the protein CASSFRMNTEAFF.

This clone was seen a handful of times. CDR3 sequence reads: CASSLGGTGNQETQYF. CDR3 sequence (DNA): TGCGCCAGCAGCTTGGGTGGGACAGGGAACCAAGAGACCCAGTACTTC. The chain recombines TRBV5-1 with TRBJ2-5, with 9 nucleotides matching TRBD1. With V trimmed by 0 bases and J by 0 bases, 3 bases remained unmatched. CDR1 is SGHRS and CDR2 is YFSETQ in the germline V gene. The CDR3 totals 16 residues.

This chain uses TRBV10-3 with TRBJ1-1, with D possibly matching TRBD1 (6 bases). The germline V gene encodes CDR1 ENHRY and CDR2 SYGVKD. The V and J ends lost 3 bases and 3 bases respectively, with 8 bases between them. This CDR3 contains 13 residues. CDR3 nucleotide sequence: TGTGCCATCAGTGACAGGGGTCACACTGAAGCTTTCTTT. The encoded protein is CAISDRGHTEAFF.

This clone has a handful of counts. The rearrangement uses TRBV7-3 and TRBJ2-5, with 7 bases lining up with TRBD1. V shed 5 bases, J shed 4 bases, and the junction held 10 bases outside the gene matches. The CDR3 is 15 amino acids. CDR1 SGHTA and CDR2 FQGTGA come from the germline V gene. In DNA, the CDR3 is TGTGCCAGCAGCCCCCGGACAGGCTCGAGAGAGACCCAGTACTTC. Protein sequence: CASSPRTGSRETQYF. The full variable domain, completed using reference TRBV7-3 and TRBJ2-5, is GAGVSQTPSNKVTEKGKYVELRCDPISGHTALYWYRQSLGQGPEFLIYFQGTGAADDSGLPNDRFFAVRPEGSVSTLKIQRTERGDSAVYLCASSPRTGSRETQYFGPGTRLLVL.

This clone was seen at least ten times. This chain uses TRBV28 with TRBJ2-3; D gene unclear. Germline CDR1 reads MDHEN; CDR2 reads SYDVKM. V dropped 3 bases and J dropped 1 base, with 11 bases sitting between them. This CDR3 contains 15 residues. CDR3: CASSLSARGTDTQYF. CDR3 nucleotides: TGTGCCAGCAGTTTGTCCGCGCGAGGCACAGATACGCAGTATTTT.

In its sample, this clone was seen a few times. This sequence joins TRBV28 and TRBJ2-5, with D unresolved. The V end lost 3 bases, the J end lost 4 bases, and 12 bases lay between the germline ends. The V gene's germline CDR1 is MDHEN and CDR2 SYDVKM. This CDR3 has 14 amino acids. The CDR3, as DNA: TGTGCCAGCAGTTTCTCGCATTCGGGAGAGACCCAGTACTTC. It specifies CASSFSHSGETQYF.

This clone was observed a few times. The rearrangement joins TRBV4-1 to TRBJ2-7, with D maybe TRBD2 (6 bases). Per the germline V gene, CDR1 is MGHRA and CDR2 is YSYEKL. V lost 2 bases to trimming and J lost 4 bases, with 9 bases between them. This CDR3 contains 13 residues. The CDR3 is CASSQTREYEQYF. CDR3 in DNA: TGCGCCAGCAGCCAAACGCGGGAATACGAGCAGTACTTC.

This chain links TRBV19 with TRBJ1-1, with 9 bases matching TRBD1. Trimming took 3 bases from V and 5 from J; bases not matched to a gene: 1. This CDR3 spans 13 amino acids. Looked up from germline, CDR1 is LNHDA and CDR2 is SQIVND (reference sequence). CDR3 sequence (DNA): TGTGCCAGTAGTATGACAGGGGGTACTGAAGCTTTCTTT. Its translation: CASSMTGGTEAFF.

The CDR3 loop reads CASSRRGDSTDTQYF. CDR3 coding DNA: TGTGCCAGTTCACGGCGCGGCGATAGCACAGATACGCAGTATTTT. The chain is built from TRBV11-1 and TRBJ2-3; D not resolved. Trimming took off 9 bases at V and 0 bases at J, with 16 bases between the two ends. CDR3 length equals 15 residues. CDR1 and CDR2 (germline): SGHAT, FQDESV (reference sequence).

The chain employs TRBV9 and TRBJ2-3; TRBD2 matches at 10 bases. The CDR3 has 15 amino acids. The germline CDR1 and CDR2 sequences are SGDLS and YYNGEE. V dropped 0 bases and J dropped 4; count of bases not matched to a gene: 2. CDR3 sequence reads: CASSVGLAGSDTQYF. CDR3 DNA: TGTGCCAGCAGCGTAGGACTAGCGGGCTCAGATACGCAGTATTTT.

V and J are TRBV9 and TRBJ2-6; D not resolved. Germline CDR1 and CDR2: SGDLS and YYNGEE. The CDR3 is 15 residues long. Trimming shortened V by 3 bases and J by 1 base, and 8 bases separated the two germline ends. CDR3 in amino acids: CASSATPSGANVLTF. CDR3 DNA: TGTGCCAGCAGCGCGACTCCTTCTGGGGCCAACGTCCTGACTTTC.

There are a few counts of this clone. This CDR3 is also generated by other DNA sequences in the sample. V usage is TRBV11-2 and J usage is TRBJ2-3; D possibly corresponds to TRBD2 (5 bases). This CDR3 has 15 amino acids. Trimming left V 2 bases short and J 2 bases short, with 11 bases between. The germline V gene encodes CDR1 SGHAT and CDR2 FQNNGV. CDR3 sequence (DNA): TGTGCCAGCAGCTTACGGGGAATTTCCACAGATACGCAGTATTTT. It encodes CASSLRGISTDTQYF.

This clone was picked up a small number of times. This rearrangement joins TRBV11-3 to TRBJ2-1; TRBD2 agrees at 7 bases. V shed 5 bases, J shed 8 bases, and the junction held 6 bases outside the gene matches. The CDR3 spans 13 residues. CDR1 is SGHNT and CDR2 is YENEEA in the germline V gene. The DNA for the CDR3 is TGTGCCAGCAGCAGACAAGCGGGATATGAGCAGTTCTTC. This encodes CASSRQAGYEQFF.

This clone has just a few counts. V and J are TRBV5-1 and TRBJ2-2, with TRBD2 identical over 9 bases. Losses at the gene ends were 1 base for V and 5 bases for J; bases not matched to a gene: 6. The CDR3 is made up of 16 amino acids. From germline, CDR1 is SGHRS and CDR2 YFSETQ. CDR3 sequence reads: CASSLYLSGRTGELFF. CDR3 in DNA: TGCGCCAGCAGCTTGTACCTTAGCGGGAGAACCGGGGAGCTGTTTTTT. The entire variable domain, with the rest obtained from reference TRBV5-1 and TRBJ2-2, is as follows: KAGVTQTPRYLIKTRGQQVTLSCSPISGHRSVSWYQQTPGQGLQFLFEYFSETQRNKGNFPGRFSGRQFSNSRSEMNVSTLELGDSALYLCASSLYLSGRTGELFFGEGSRLTVL.

This clone was seen only a few times. V usage is TRBV20-1 and J usage is TRBJ1-4; possible D gene TRBD1, 6 bases. Germline CDR1 reads DFQATT; CDR2 reads SNEGSKA (reference sequence). The V gene lost 8 bases and the J gene lost 7 bases, with 11 bases spanning the gap. This CDR3 region has 11 residues. The CDR3 spells CSQSRGEKLFF. CDR3 nucleotides: TGCAGTCAAAGCAGGGGTGAAAAACTGTTTTTT.

The rearrangement joins TRBV28 to TRBJ2-5; D is possibly TRBD1 (5 bases). The CDR3 loop spans 12 amino acids. Germline assignment: CDR1 MDHEN and CDR2 SYDVKM. Trimming cost V 7 bases and J 5 bases, with 11 bases left between them. Here the CDR3 DNA reads TGTGCCAGCACGACCCCAGGGGAGACCCAGTACTTC. It yields the protein CASTTPGETQYF.

This chain links TRBV9 with TRBJ2-1; 10 nucleotides align to TRBD2. The length of the CDR3 is 16 residues. Germline CDR1 reads SGDLS; CDR2 reads YYNGEE. The V and J ends lost 3 bases and 9 bases, in that order; junction bases with no gene match: 12. In DNA form, the CDR3 reads TGTGCCAGCAGCGGATATAGCGGGAGGAGGTGGAGTGAGCAGTTCTTC. The encoded protein is CASSGYSGRRWSEQFF. The full variable domain, completed using reference TRBV9 and TRBJ2-1, is DSGVTQTPKHLITATGQRVTLRCSPRSGDLSVYWYQQSLDQGLQFLIQYYNGEERAKGNILERFSAQQFPDLHSELNLSSLELGDSALYFCASSGYSGRRWSEQFFGPGTRLTVL.

This chain joins TRBV7-9 and TRBJ2-7; 10 bases fit TRBD2. CDR1 and CDR2 from the germline V gene are SEHNR and FQNEAQ (reference sequence). The CDR3 totals 14 residues. V gave up 0 bases and J gave up 4 bases; unmatched junction bases: 0. The CDR3 DNA sequence: TGTGCCAGCAGCTTAGCTAGCGGGAGGTACGAGCAGTACTTC. Encoded protein: CASSLASGRYEQYF. The full variable domain, with the rest looked up from reference TRBV7-9 and TRBJ2-7, is DTGVSQNPRHKITKRGQNVTFRCDPISEHNRLYWYRQTLGQGPEFLTYFQNEAQLEKSRLLSDRFSAERPKGSFSTLEIQRTEQGDSAMYLCASSLASGRYEQYFGPGTRLTVT.

The chain links TRBV4-3 to TRBJ1-1; D ambiguous. V lost 0 bases and J lost 1, with 6 bases in between. The CDR3 is 14 amino acids. Germline V gene lookup returns CDR1 LGHNA and CDR2 YSLEER. The CDR3 bases are TGCGCCAGCAGCCAAGATATACAGAACACTGAAGCTTTCTTT. Encoded protein: CASSQDIQNTEAFF.

The chain recombines TRBV7-8 with TRBJ2-3; D is unresolved. Trimming pared 5 bases from V and 4 bases from J, leaving 13 bases between. This CDR3 spans 14 amino acids. From germline, CDR1 is SGHVS and CDR2 FQNEAQ. The CDR3 sequence: CASSILTRADTQYF. The CDR3 nucleotides are TGTGCCAGCAGCATCCTAACTCGGGCAGATACGCAGTATTTT.

V gene TRBV29-1 combines with J gene TRBJ2-5, with 8 bases matching TRBD1. In germline, CDR1 is SQVTM, CDR2 ANQGSEA. After removal of 7 bases from V and 4 bases from J, the junction contained 5 bases not matched to a gene. CDR3 length equals 12 residues. The CDR3 spells CSGGQGRETQYF. DNA of the CDR3: TGCAGCGGCGGACAGGGTCGAGAGACCCAGTACTTC.

This clone has more than one count but fewer than ten. The rearrangement links TRBV15 to TRBJ1-4, with D tentatively TRBD1 (5 bases). V was shortened by 3 bases and J by 0 bases, with 11 bases between the two germline ends. Germline V gives CDR1 LNHNV, CDR2 YYDKDF (reference sequence). The CDR3 spans 16 residues. The CDR3 DNA reads as TGTGCCACCAGCAGGGCCAAGGGGCCAACTAATGAAAAACTGTTTTTT. This translates into CATSRAKGPTNEKLFF.

The V gene is TRBV5-1, the J gene TRBJ1-1; D perhaps matches TRBD1 (5 bases). This CDR3 contains 12 residues. The V end lost 5 bases, the J end lost 5 bases, and 10 bases lay between the germline ends. Germline V CDR1 and CDR2: SGHRS, YFSETQ. CDR3 protein: CASRGGWTEAFF. The CDR3 bases are TGCGCCAGCAGGGGGGGTTGGACTGAAGCTTTCTTT.